A selection of T cell receptor beta chains follows, all from one sample in a study of cytomegalovirus exposure and HLA in healthy donors. Sequenced by immunoSEQ multiplex PCR; TCRdb stores in-frame clones only, minus some. The sample has 60,000 to 65,000 clones, and its top ten clones hold more than 5%. Material for sequencing was PBMCs. The receptors originated from a man younger than 45 in good health and CMV-seropositive. CDR3s include the opening cysteine and the closing phenylalanine or tryptophan. A D gene is named only where the DNA matches it firmly.

j_call,v_call,d_call,cdr3_nt,cdr3_aa
TRBJ2-2,TRBV5-1,.,TGCGCCAGCAGCTTGGGGCAGAACACCGGGGAGCTGTTTTTT,CASSLGQNTGELFF
TRBJ2-5,TRBV27,TRBD2,TGTGCCAGCAGCGGGGGGACCCACACACAAGAGACCCAGTACTTC,CASSGGTHTQETQYF
TRBJ2-5,TRBV30,.,TGTGCCTGGTCGACGGAGGAGACCCAGTACTTC,CAWSTEETQYF
TRBJ1-1,TRBV18,.,TGTGCCAGCTCACCACCGGCGGGAAGATTCGGCACTGAAGCTTTCTTT,CASSPPAGRFGTEAFF
TRBJ2-5,TRBV5-4,TRBD1,TGTGCCAGCAGCTACCCGGGACAGTCACAGTACTTC,CASSYPGQSQYF
TRBJ1-2,TRBV19,TRBD1,TGTGCCAGTAGTCCTTGGGACAGGGGGCTTGGCTATGGCTACACCTTC,CASSPWDRGLGYGYTF
TRBJ1-3,TRBV15,TRBD1,TGTGCCACCAGATTTGAAGGGGGCCCTGGAAACACCATATATTTT,CATRFEGGPGNTIYF
TRBJ2-3,TRBV9,TRBD2,TGTGCCAGCAGCGTAGAGGCGGGAGGATACACAGATACGCAGTATTTT,CASSVEAGGYTDTQYF
TRBJ1-1,TRBV6-6,.,TGTGCCAGCGGGGGGGCAAGGGACACTGAAGCTTTCTTT,CASGGARDTEAFF
TRBJ2-7,TRBV29-1,.,TGCAGCGTTGTCCCGACTGCTGCCTACGAGCAGTACTTC,CSVVPTAAYEQYF
TRBJ1-3,TRBV30,.,TGTGCCTGGATCTTCGGCTCTGGAAACACCATATATTTT,CAWIFGSGNTIYF